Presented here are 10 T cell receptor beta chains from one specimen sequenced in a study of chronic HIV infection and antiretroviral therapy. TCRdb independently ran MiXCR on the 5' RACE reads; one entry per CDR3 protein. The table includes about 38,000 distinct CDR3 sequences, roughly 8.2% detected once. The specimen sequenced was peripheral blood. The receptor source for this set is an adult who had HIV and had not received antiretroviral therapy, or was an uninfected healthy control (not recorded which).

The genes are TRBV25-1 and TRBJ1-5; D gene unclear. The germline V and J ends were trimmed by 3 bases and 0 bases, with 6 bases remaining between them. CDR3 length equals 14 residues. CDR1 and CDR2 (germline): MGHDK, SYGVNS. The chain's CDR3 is CASSDDGSNQPQHF. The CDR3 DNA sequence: TGTGCCAGCAGTGACGACGGTAGCAATCAGCCCCAGCATTTT.

The CDR3 is CASRGYEQYF. CDR3 sequence (DNA): TGTGCCAGCAGGGGCTACGAGCAGTACTTC. This sequence joins TRBV2 and TRBJ2-7; D call uncertain. Germline assignment: CDR1 SNHLY and CDR2 FYNNEI. The CDR3 totals 10 residues. The V end lost 6 bases, the J end lost 3 bases, and 3 bases lay between the germline ends. Full variable domain (missing parts from reference TRBV2 and TRBJ2-7): EPEVTQTPSHQVTQMGQEVILRCVPISNHLYFYWYRQILGQKVEFLVSFYNNEISEKSEIFDDQFSVERPDGSNFTLKIRSTKLEDSAMYFCASRGYEQYFGPGTRLTVT.

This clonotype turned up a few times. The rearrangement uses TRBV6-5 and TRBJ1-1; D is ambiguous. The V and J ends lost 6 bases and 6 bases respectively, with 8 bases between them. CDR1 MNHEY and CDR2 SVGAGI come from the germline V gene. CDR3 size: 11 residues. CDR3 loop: CASSGGAEAFF. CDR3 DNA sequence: TGTGCCAGCAGCGGTGGGGCTGAAGCTTTCTTT.

The CDR3 loop reads CASASPANTEAFF. The CDR3 DNA reads as TGTGCCAGCGCTTCCCCGGCGAACACTGAAGCTTTCTTT. The chain combines TRBV27 with TRBJ1-1; no reliable D call. Looked up from germline, CDR1 is MNHEY and CDR2 is SMNVEV (reference sequence). CDR3 length equals 13 residues. Trimming removed 8 bases from V and 1 base from J, with 11 bases in between.

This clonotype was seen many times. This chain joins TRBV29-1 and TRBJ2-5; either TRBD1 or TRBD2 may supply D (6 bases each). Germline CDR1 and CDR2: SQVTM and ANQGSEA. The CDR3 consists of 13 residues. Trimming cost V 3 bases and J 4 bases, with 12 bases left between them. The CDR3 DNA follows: TGCAGCGTTGATAGGGGGAGGCGAGAGACCCAGTACTTC. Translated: CSVDRGRRETQYF.

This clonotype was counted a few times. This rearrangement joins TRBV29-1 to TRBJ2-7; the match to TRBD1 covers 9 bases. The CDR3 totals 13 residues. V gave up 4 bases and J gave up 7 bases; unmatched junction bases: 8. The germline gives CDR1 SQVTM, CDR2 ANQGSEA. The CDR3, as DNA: TGCAGCGTTGGCTCGACAGGGGGAGGGGAGCAGTACTTC. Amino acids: CSVGSTGGGEQYF.

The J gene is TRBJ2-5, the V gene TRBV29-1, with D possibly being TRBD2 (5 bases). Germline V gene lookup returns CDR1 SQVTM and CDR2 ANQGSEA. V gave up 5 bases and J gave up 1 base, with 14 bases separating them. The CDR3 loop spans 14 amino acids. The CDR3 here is CSVRLRVPQETQYF. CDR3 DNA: TGCAGCGTTCGATTGCGGGTTCCCCAAGAGACCCAGTACTTC.

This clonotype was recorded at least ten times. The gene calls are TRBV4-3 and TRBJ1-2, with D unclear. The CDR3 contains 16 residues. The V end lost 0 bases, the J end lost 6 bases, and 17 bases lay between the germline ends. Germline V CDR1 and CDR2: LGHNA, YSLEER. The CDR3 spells CASSQDYGEGSDGYTF. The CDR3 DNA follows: TGCGCCAGCAGCCAAGATTATGGAGAGGGTAGTGATGGCTACACCTTC.

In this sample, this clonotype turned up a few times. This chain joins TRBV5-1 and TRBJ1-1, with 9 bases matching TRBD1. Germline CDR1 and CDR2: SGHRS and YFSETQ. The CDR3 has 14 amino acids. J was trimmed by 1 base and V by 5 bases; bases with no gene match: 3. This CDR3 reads CASRVQGANTEAFF. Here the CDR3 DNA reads TGCGCCAGCAGAGTACAGGGGGCGAACACTGAAGCTTTCTTT.

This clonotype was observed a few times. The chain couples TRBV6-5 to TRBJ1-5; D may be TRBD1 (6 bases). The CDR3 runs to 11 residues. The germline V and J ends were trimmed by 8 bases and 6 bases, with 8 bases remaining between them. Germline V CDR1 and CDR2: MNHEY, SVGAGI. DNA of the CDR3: TGTGCCAGCGGCAGGGGTCAGCCCCAGCATTTT. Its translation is CASGRGQPQHF.